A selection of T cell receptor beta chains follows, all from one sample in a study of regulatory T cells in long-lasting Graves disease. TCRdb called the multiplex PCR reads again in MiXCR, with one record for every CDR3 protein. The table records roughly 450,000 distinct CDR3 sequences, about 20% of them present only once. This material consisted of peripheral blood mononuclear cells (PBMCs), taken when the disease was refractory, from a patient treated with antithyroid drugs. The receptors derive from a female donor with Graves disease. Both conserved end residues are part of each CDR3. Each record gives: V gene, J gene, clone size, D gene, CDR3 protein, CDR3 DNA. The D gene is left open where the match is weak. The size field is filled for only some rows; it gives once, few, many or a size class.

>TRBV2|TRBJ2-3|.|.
CASSRFSLTSTDTQYF
TGTGCCAGCAGCCGGTTCAGCCTGACTAGCACAGATACGCAGTATTTT
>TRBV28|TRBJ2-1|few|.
CASSKGETGTTSYNEQFF
TGTGCCAGCTCGAAGGGGGAGACCGGGACCACATCCTACAATGAGCAGTTCTTC
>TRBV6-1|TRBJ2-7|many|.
CASRLNRQASYEQYF
TGTGCCAGCAGATTGAACAGACAGGCGTCCTACGAGCAGTACTTC
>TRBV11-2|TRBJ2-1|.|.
CASSLGVRGDNEQFF
TGTGCCAGCAGCTTAGGTGTCAGGGGGGACAATGAGCAGTTCTTC
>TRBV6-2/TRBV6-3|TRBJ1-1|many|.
CATSQGRRGTEAFF
TGTGCCACCTCCCAGGGGCGTCGGGGAACTGAAGCTTTCTTT
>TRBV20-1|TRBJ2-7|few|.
CSARVAGLYEQYF
TGCAGTGCTAGAGTAGCAGGGCTGTACGAGCAGTACTTC
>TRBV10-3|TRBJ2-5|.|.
CAIGSRGQETQYF
TGTGCCATCGGGAGCAGGGGCCAAGAGACCCAGTACTTC
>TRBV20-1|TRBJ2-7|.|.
CSASNSGPSSYEQYF
TGCAGTGCTAGCAATAGCGGACCATCGTCCTACGAGCAGTACTTC
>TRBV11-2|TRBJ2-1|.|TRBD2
CASSSLTSGGPSQQFF
TGTGCCAGCAGCTCATTGACTAGCGGTGGGCCCTCACAGCAGTTCTTC
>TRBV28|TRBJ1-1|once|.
CASSFDPFLLRDLNAEAFF
TGTGCCAGCAGTTTTGATCCTTTTTTACTCAGGGACCTTAACGCTGAAGCTTTCTTT
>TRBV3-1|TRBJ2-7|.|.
CASSQENFRGPYEQHF
TGTGCCAGCAGCCAAGAAAACTTCAGGGGTCCCTACGAGCAGCACTTC
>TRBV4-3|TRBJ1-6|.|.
CASSQARPGTYNSPLHF
TGCGCCAGCAGCCAAGCAAGACCAGGGACGTATAATTCACCCCTCCACTTT
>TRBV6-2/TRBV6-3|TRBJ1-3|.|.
CASSYSTAGNTIYF
TGTGCCAGCAGTTACTCGACAGCTGGAAACACCATATATTTT
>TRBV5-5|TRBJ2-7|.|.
CASERGREVGEQYF
TGTGCCAGCGAGAGAGGCAGGGAAGTCGGCGAGCAGTACTTC
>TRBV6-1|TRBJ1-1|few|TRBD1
CASSAGQGAHSAFF
TGTGCCAGCAGTGCCGGGCAGGGGGCCCATTCCGCTTTCTTT
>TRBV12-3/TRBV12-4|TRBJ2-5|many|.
CASSLSFQTQYF
TGTGCCAGCAGTTTATCATTCCAGACCCAGTACTTC
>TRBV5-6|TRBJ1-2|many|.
CASRSGTWGYTF
TGTGCCAGCAGATCTGGGACATGGGGCTACACCTTC
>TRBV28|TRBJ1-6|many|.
CASSSPFRDRNSPLHF
TGTGCCAGCAGTTCCCCCTTCAGGGATAGGAATTCACCCCTCCACTTT
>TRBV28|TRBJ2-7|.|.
CASSFASYEQYF
TGTGCCAGCAGTTTCGCCAGCTACGAGCAGTACTTC
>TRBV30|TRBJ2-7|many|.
CAWSGVSYEQYF
TGTGCCTGGAGCGGAGTCTCCTACGAGCAGTACTTC
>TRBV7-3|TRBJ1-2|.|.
CASSLAADGPDYYGYTF
TGTGCCAGCAGCTTAGCAGCTGATGGGCCTGACTACTATGGCTACACCTTC
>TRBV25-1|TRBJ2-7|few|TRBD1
CASQTGISSYEQYF
TGTGCCAGTCAGACAGGGATAAGCTCCTACGAGCAGTACTTC
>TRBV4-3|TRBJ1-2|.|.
CASSQDFSWGDNYGYTF
TGCGCCAGCAGCCAAGATTTTTCGTGGGGGGATAACTATGGCTACACCTTC
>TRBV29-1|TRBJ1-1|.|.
CSDSGAMNTEAFF
TGCAGCGACTCCGGGGCGATGAACACTGAAGCTTTCTTT
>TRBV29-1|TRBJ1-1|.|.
CSVHAGLNAGFHTEAFF
TGCAGCGTACACGCGGGACTCAATGCCGGGTTCCACACTGAAGCTTTCTTT
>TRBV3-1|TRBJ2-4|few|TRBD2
CASSQVLAGKNIQYF
TGTGCCAGCAGCCAAGTACTAGCGGGAAAAAACATTCAGTACTTC
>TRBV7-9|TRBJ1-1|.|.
CASSPPSTGGTEAFF
TGTGCCAGCAGCCCGCCCTCAACCGGAGGCACTGAAGCTTTCTTT
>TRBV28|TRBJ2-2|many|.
CASTTPANTGELFF
TGTGCCTCGACGACTCCGGCGAACACCGGGGAGCTGTTTTTT
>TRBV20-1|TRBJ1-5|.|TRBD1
CSALDRAGNQPQHF
TGCAGTGCCCTAGACAGGGCTGGCAATCAGCCCCAGCATTTT
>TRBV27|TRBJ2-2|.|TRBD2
CASSSGTSGIPGELFF
TGTGCCAGCAGTTCCGGGACTAGCGGGATTCCGGGGGAGCTGTTTTTT
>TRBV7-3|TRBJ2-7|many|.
CASSLAGDGYEQYF
TGTGCCAGCAGCTTAGCAGGGGATGGGTACGAGCAGTACTTC
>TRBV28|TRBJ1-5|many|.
CASSSDPRYQPQHF
TGTGCCAGCAGTTCAGACCCCCGTTATCAGCCCCAGCATTTT
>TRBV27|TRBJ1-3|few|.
CASSSRDLNANTIYF
TGTGCCAGCAGTTCCCGGGACCTTAATGCGAACACCATATATTTT
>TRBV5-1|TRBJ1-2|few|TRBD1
CASSTGQGRYGYTF
TGCGCCAGCAGCACCGGACAGGGGAGGTATGGCTACACCTTC
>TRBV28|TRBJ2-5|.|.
CARDGLEAGFGWTQYF
TGTGCCAGAGATGGACTTGAGGCGGGCTTCGGGTGGACCCAGTACTTC
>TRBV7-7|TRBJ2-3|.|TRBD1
CASSLTGGTDTQYF
TGTGCTAGCAGCTTAACAGGGGGCACAGATACGCAGTATTTT
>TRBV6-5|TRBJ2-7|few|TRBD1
CASSSAQTGGAYEQYF
TGTGCCAGCAGTTCCGCCCAGACAGGGGGCGCATACGAGCAGTACTTC
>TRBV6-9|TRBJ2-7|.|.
CASSYSGVSPYEQYF
TGTGCCAGCAGTTACTCAGGCGTCAGCCCCTACGAGCAGTACTTC
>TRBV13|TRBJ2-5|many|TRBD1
CASSRYRGSWQETQYF
TGTGCCAGCAGCCGATACAGGGGGAGTTGGCAAGAGACCCAGTACTTC
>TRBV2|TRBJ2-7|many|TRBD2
CASSGLAGDMGEQYF
TGTGCCAGCAGTGGACTAGCGGGAGACATGGGCGAGCAGTACTTC
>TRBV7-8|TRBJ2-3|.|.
CASSRETWNTQYF
TGTGCCAGCAGCCGAGAAACTTGGAATACGCAGTATTTT
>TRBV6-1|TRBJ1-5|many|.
CASRDRINQPQHF
TGTGCCAGCAGAGACCGGATCAATCAGCCCCAGCATTTT
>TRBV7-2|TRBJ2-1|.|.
CASSFYLNGPDEQFF
TGTGCCAGCAGCTTCTATCTAAACGGTCCGGATGAGCAGTTCTTC
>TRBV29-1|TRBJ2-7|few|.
CSVSGVYEQYF
TGCAGCGTTTCGGGGGTCTACGAGCAGTACTTC
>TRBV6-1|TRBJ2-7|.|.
CASSDTSRDSYEQYF
TGTGCCAGCAGTGATACTAGCAGGGACTCCTACGAGCAGTACTTC
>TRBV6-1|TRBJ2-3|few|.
CASRKLRLRAGTDTQYF
TGTGCCAGCAGAAAGCTACGGCTCAGAGCTGGGACAGATACGCAGTATTTT
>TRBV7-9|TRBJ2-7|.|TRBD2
CASSNLAGLFYEQYF
TGTGCCAGCAGCAACCTAGCGGGACTTTTCTACGAGCAGTACTTC
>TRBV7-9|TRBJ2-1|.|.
CASRYRDFNYPGYNEQFF
TGTGCCAGCAGGTACCGGGACTTTAACTATCCTGGCTACAATGAGCAGTTCTTC
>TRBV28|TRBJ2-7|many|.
CASSLRIGWEQYF
TGTGCCAGCAGTCTCCGCATAGGGTGGGAGCAGTACTTC
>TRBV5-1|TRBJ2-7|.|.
CASSLAPPGQDYEQYF
TGCGCCAGCAGCTTGGCGCCACCGGGACAAGACTACGAGCAGTACTTC
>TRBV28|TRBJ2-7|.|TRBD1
CASGDRDEQYF
TGTGCCAGCGGAGACAGGGACGAGCAGTACTTC
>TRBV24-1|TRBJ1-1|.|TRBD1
CATSDAGQGAEAFF
TGTGCCACCAGTGACGCGGGACAGGGGGCTGAAGCTTTCTTT
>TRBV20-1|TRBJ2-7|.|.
CSAPAYRTYEQYF
TGCAGTGCGCCGGCCTACCGAACCTACGAGCAGTACTTC
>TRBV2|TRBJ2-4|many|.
CASSDPRLGTKRKNIQYF
TGTGCCAGCAGCGACCCCCGGTTGGGGACGAAGCGAAAAAACATTCAGTACTTC
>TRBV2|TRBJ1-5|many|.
CASSETRSNQPQHF
TGTGCCAGCAGTGAAACTAGGAGCAATCAGCCCCAGCATTTT